These 16 T cell receptor beta chains came from one sample sequenced in a study of blood T cells in healthy people across ages. A J-beta primer mix and a sample-barcoded 5' primer were used in a second PCR of about 7 to 12 cycles. TCRdb called the 5' RACE reads again in MiXCR, with one record for every CDR3 protein. The top ten clones hold around a sixth of a sample with more than 700,000 distinct CDR3 sequences, 46% of them seen once. The specimen sequenced was blood. These receptor sequences come from a man older than 75 in good health.

The rearrangement joins TRBV28 to TRBJ1-5; D might be TRBD1 (6 bases). V shed 10 bases and J shed 1 base, with 20 bases lying between them. This CDR3 spans 16 amino acids. CDR1 and CDR2 from the germline V gene are MDHEN and SYDVKM. This CDR3 is CATGAPGAGSNQPQHF. In DNA, the CDR3 is TGTGCCACTGGCGCTCCGGGGGCAGGGAGCAATCAGCCCCAGCATTTT.

V and J are TRBV6-6 and TRBJ2-2; 9 nucleotides align to TRBD1. J was trimmed by 5 bases and V by 2 bases; bases with no gene match: 9. Germline CDR1 and CDR2: MNHNY and SVGAGI (reference sequence). The CDR3 covers 17 residues. The CDR3 here is CASSYTQGQGRTGELFF. In DNA, the CDR3 is TGTGCCAGCAGTTACACCCAGGGACAGGGTCGGACCGGGGAGCTGTTTTTT.

The chain is built from TRBV11-1 and TRBJ2-7; 7 bases fit TRBD2. The CDR3 loop spans 15 amino acids. J was trimmed by 5 bases and V by 6 bases; bases with no gene match: 13. CDR1 is SGHAT, CDR2 FQDESV, per germline (reference sequence). The CDR3 DNA sequence: TGTGCCAGCAGTTCCGCGGAGCGGGATCGGAACGAGCAGTACTTC. Its protein is CASSSAERDRNEQYF.

The rearrangement links TRBV7-2 to TRBJ2-5; D remains unclear. The CDR3 spans 14 residues. The germline gives CDR1 SGHTA, CDR2 FQGNSA. V lost 1 base, J lost 5 bases, and 11 bases lay in between. The CDR3 protein is CASSLGPFRETQYF. As DNA, the CDR3 is TGTGCCAGCAGCTTAGGTCCCTTCCGGGAGACCCAGTACTTC.

V gene TRBV12-3 or TRBV12-4 combines with J gene TRBJ1-3; TRBD1 agrees at 8 bases. With V trimmed by 7 bases and J by 4 bases, 9 bases remained unmatched. The length of the CDR3 is 15 residues. CDR3 amino acids: CASTTWTGSGNTIYF. DNA for the CDR3: TGTGCCAGCACCACTTGGACAGGGTCCGGAAACACCATATATTTT.

With respect to this clonotype: Relative to the germline gene, one junction end is altered; a read error may explain this. The chain recombines TRBV6-2 or TRBV6-3 with TRBJ1-2, with D maybe TRBD1 (6 bases). CDR3 length: 15 residues. Germline V gene data show CDR1 as MNHEY and CDR2 as SVGEGT. As DNA, the CDR3 is TGTGCCAGTAGTTACTCCGGACAGTTCAACTATGGCTACACCTTC. Translated: CASSYSGQFNYGYTF.

J is TRBJ2-1 and V is TRBV5-6, with D possibly being TRBD2 (5 bases). The end of the DNA fits TRBJ2-7 better, so the J call may be wrong. Germline V CDR1 and CDR2: SGHDT, YYEEEE. There are 16 residues in the CDR3. CDR3 in amino acids: CASSSVGDRDYNEQYF. The CDR3 coding sequence is TGTGCCAGCAGCAGCGTCGGAGACCGCGACTACAATGAGCAGTACTTC.

V gene TRBV28 combines with J gene TRBJ2-7; D is possibly TRBD1 or TRBD2 (6 bases each). Germline V gene lookup returns CDR1 MDHEN and CDR2 SYDVKM. V lost 8 bases to trimming and J lost 1 base, with 15 bases between them. This CDR3 region has 14 residues. CDR3 residues: CASRGQGWSYEQYF. DNA for the CDR3: TGTGCCAGCCGGGGGCAGGGTTGGTCCTACGAGCAGTACTTC.

About this clonotype itself: The junction and the germline gene differ at one end; a read error may be behind it. This rearrangement joins TRBV12-3 or TRBV12-4 to TRBJ2-1; 7 bases fit TRBD2. The length of the CDR3 is 14 residues. CDR3 DNA: TGTGCCGGCAGTTGGGACCCCGGGAGGAATGAGCAGTTCTTC. It translates to CAGSWDPGRNEQFF.

This clonotype was seen repeatedly, ten times or more. This chain uses TRBV7-3 with TRBJ2-1; 9 bases are shared with TRBD2. V gave up 1 base and J gave up 4 bases; unmatched junction bases: 2. Germline-derived CDR1 and CDR2 are SGHTA and FQGTGA. The CDR3 runs 15 residues. The CDR3 is CASSLNSGGYNEQFF. CDR3 nucleotides: TGTGCCAGCAGCTTAAATAGCGGGGGTTACAATGAGCAGTTCTTC. The entire variable domain, with the rest obtained from reference TRBV7-3 and TRBJ2-1, is as follows: GAGVSQTPSNKVTEKGKYVELRCDPISGHTALYWYRQSLGQGPEFLIYFQGTGAADDSGLPNDRFFAVRPEGSVSTLKIQRTERGDSAVYLCASSLNSGGYNEQFFGPGTRLTVL.

The rearrangement uses TRBV28 and TRBJ2-5, with a possible D match to TRBD1 (6 bases). Germline V lookup: CDR1 MDHEN, CDR2 SYDVKM. V lost 3 bases to trimming and J lost 0 bases, with 14 bases between them. The CDR3 consists of 16 residues. The CDR3 DNA sequence: TGTGCCAGCAGTTTTTATGACAGGCGGTACCAAGAGACCCAGTACTTC. This gives the protein CASSFYDRRYQETQYF.

The chain carries TRBV6-4 and TRBJ2-6; TRBD2 matches at 10 bases. After removal of 4 bases from V and 0 bases from J, the junction contained 0 bases not matched to a gene. Looked up from germline, CDR1 is MRHNA and CDR2 is SNTAGT. This CDR3 is built from 16 residues. CDR3 protein: CASSGLAGSGANVLTF. The CDR3 coding sequence is TGTGCCAGCAGTGGACTAGCGGGCTCTGGGGCCAACGTCCTGACTTTC.

The chain is built from TRBV28 and TRBJ1-5; perhaps TRBD1 as D (5 bases). Trimming took off 5 bases at V and 4 bases at J, with 15 bases between the two ends. The germline gives CDR1 MDHEN, CDR2 SYDVKM. There are 15 residues in the CDR3. The CDR3 nucleotides are TGTGCCAGCAGTCCCGGGACGTACGGTAATCAGCCCCAGCATTTT. As protein: CASSPGTYGNQPQHF.

The chain employs TRBV29-1 and TRBJ1-1, with a weak D call TRBD1 (5 bases). Germline V gives CDR1 SQVTM, CDR2 ANQGSEA. The V gene lost 4 bases and the J gene lost 10 bases, with 13 bases spanning the gap. The CDR3 length is 11 residues. CDR3: CSVAPGEGAFF. Written as DNA, the CDR3 is TGCAGCGTTGCCCCGGGGGAGGGAGCTTTCTTT. Full variable domain (missing parts from reference TRBV29-1 and TRBJ1-1): SAVISQKPSRDICQRGTSLTIQCQVDSQVTMMFWYRQQPGQSLTLIATANQGSEATYESGFVIDKFPISRPNLTFSTLTVSNMSPEDSSIYLCSVAPGEGAFFGQGTRLTVV.

This clonotype has only a few counts. This chain uses TRBV10-3 with TRBJ2-2; TRBD1 or TRBD2 may be the D gene (6 bases each). Trimming left V 6 bases short and J 7 bases short, with 12 bases between. The CDR3 sequence is 13 residues long. Germline V gene lookup returns CDR1 ENHRY and CDR2 SYGVKD. The CDR3 is CAIRWGADGELFF. CDR3 sequence (DNA): TGTGCCATCAGATGGGGGGCGGACGGGGAGCTGTTTTTT.

This clonotype appeared a few times. The chain joins TRBV28 to TRBJ2-1, with 8 bases that match TRBD1. The CDR3 is 13 residues long. The ends lost 5 bases at V and 8 bases at J; junction bases unmatched: 5. In germline, CDR1 is MDHEN, CDR2 SYDVKM. The DNA of the CDR3 is TGTGCCAGCAGTATCCAGGGGGCTGATGAGCAGTTCTTC. Amino acids: CASSIQGADEQFF.